The 18 T cell receptor beta chains presented below share a single source sample, sequenced in a study of blood T cells in healthy people across ages. Combining a sample-barcoded 5' primer with a J-beta primer mix, a second PCR ran for roughly 7 to 12 cycles. TCRdb independently ran MiXCR on the 5' RACE reads; one entry per CDR3 protein. The sample records 700,000 to 1,000,000 distinct CDR3 sequences, around 42% being singletons. Sequences were obtained from blood. The origin of the receptors is a man in his sixties in good health.

The gene calls are TRBV7-8 and TRBJ1-2; TRBD1 might be the D (6 bases). The CDR3 extends over 14 amino acids. V lost 1 base and J 8 bases, leaving 14 bases between the germline ends. Germline V lookup: CDR1 SGHVS, CDR2 FQNEAQ. In nucleotides, the CDR3 is TGTGCCAGCAGCTTAGATGTCAGGGGATACGGCTACACCTTC. Translating it yields CASSLDVRGYGYTF.

The chain has TRBV12-3 or TRBV12-4 and TRBJ2-5, with TRBD1 matching over 8 bases. The junction had 13 bases not matched to a gene; V was cut back by 5 bases and J by 11 bases. The CDR3 loop spans 14 amino acids. CDR3 in amino acids: CASSRTGSYNEQYF. The CDR3, as DNA: TGTGCCAGCAGTCGGACAGGGTCCTACAATGAGCAGTACTTC.

The CDR3 sequence: CAWSVGAGGYTF. CDR3 bases: TGTGCCTGGAGTGTAGGGGCTGGGGGCTACACCTTC. The rearrangement joins TRBV30 to TRBJ1-2, with D possibly being TRBD1 (5 bases). Trimming cost V 0 bases and J 8 bases, with 10 bases left between them. CDR3 length: 12 amino acids. Per germline, CDR1 GTSNPN and CDR2 SVGIG (reference sequence).

This clonotype was counted ten times or more. The chain carries TRBV5-1 and TRBJ2-4; D gene uncertain. Trimming took 0 bases from V and 7 from J, leaving 11 bases between them. Germline CDR1 reads SGHRS; CDR2 reads YFSETQ. The CDR3 runs 14 residues. The CDR3 here is CASSLGPGVNIQYF. CDR3 nucleotide sequence: TGCGCCAGCAGCTTGGGTCCGGGCGTCAACATTCAGTACTTC.

A word on this clonotype: This CDR3 is missing its conserved last phenylalanine or tryptophan, likely due to a read error. The chain has TRBV5-6 and TRBJ1-2; D is uncertain. This CDR3 has 14 residues. Germline-derived CDR1 and CDR2 are SGHDT and YYEEEE. V lost 0 bases and J 4 bases, leaving 10 bases between the germline ends. In DNA form, the CDR3 reads TGTGCCAGCAGCTTGGCCCTCCAGGCCTATGGCTACACCCTC. Its protein is CASSLALQAYGYTL.

The CDR3 loop reads CASSRTSGGSGELFF. The CDR3 DNA sequence: TGTGCCAGCAGTCGGACTAGCGGGGGGTCCGGGGAGCTGTTTTTT. J is TRBJ2-2 and V is TRBV4-2; TRBD2 agrees at 14 bases. Germline lookup yields CDR1 LGHNA and CDR2 YNFKEQ. The CDR3 covers 15 residues. V trimming: 6 bases; J trimming: 6 bases; junction bases outside the gene matches: 3.

This clonotype was seen more than once but under ten times. The CDR3 spells CSAPRSGGQSYEQYF. The DNA of the CDR3 is TGCAGTGCTCCCCGTTCTGGGGGGCAATCCTACGAGCAGTACTTC. V and J are TRBV20-1 and TRBJ2-7; TRBD1 or TRBD2 may be the D gene (6 bases each). The CDR3 has 15 residues. Looked up from germline, CDR1 is DFQATT and CDR2 is SNEGSKA (reference sequence). V lost 5 bases and J lost 1, with 18 bases in between.

The chain joins TRBV4-1 to TRBJ1-5, with D unresolved. CDR1 is MGHRA and CDR2 is YSYEKL in the germline V gene. This CDR3 comprises 17 residues. V was pared by 1 base and J by 0 bases, with 13 bases between. CDR3 bases: TGCGCCAGCAGCCAAGTTGGCAGAGGGTATAGCAATCAGCCCCAGCATTTT. Amino acids: CASSQVGRGYSNQPQHF.

This chain links TRBV3-1 with TRBJ2-7; D could derive from TRBD1 or TRBD2 (5 bases each). The germline V gene encodes CDR1 LGHDT and CDR2 YNNKEL (reference sequence). The CDR3 loop spans 17 amino acids. V shed 0 bases and J shed 0 bases, with 15 bases lying between them. As DNA, the CDR3 is TGTGCCAGCAGCCAAGATGGTGGGGACGTCAGCTCCTACGAGCAGTACTTC. It encodes CASSQDGGDVSSYEQYF.

The chain joins TRBV7-9 to TRBJ2-5; D remains ambiguous. The tail of the sequence fits TRBJ2-7 better, so the J call may be wrong. Germline V gene lookup returns CDR1 SEHNR and CDR2 FQNEAQ (reference sequence). The CDR3 is made up of 13 amino acids. CDR3 residues: CASSVGSAHEQYF. CDR3 DNA: TGTGCCAGCAGCGTAGGGTCGGCCCACGAGCAGTACTTC.

The V gene is TRBV11-2, the J gene TRBJ2-1; a possible D gene is TRBD2 (6 bases). Germline V CDR1 and CDR2: SGHAT, FQNNGV. CDR3 length: 13 amino acids. Deletions cut 8 bases from V and 4 bases from J, with 12 bases between. CDR3 amino acids: CASGAGLYNEQFF. In nucleotides, the CDR3 is TGTGCCAGCGGGGCGGGGCTATACAATGAGCAGTTCTTC. Together with reference TRBV11-2 and TRBJ2-1, the CDR3 gives the full variable domain: EAGVAQSPRYKIIEKRQSVAFWCNPISGHATLYWYQQILGQGPKLLIQFQNNGVVDDSQLPKDRFSAERLKGVDSTLKIQPAKLEDSAVYLCASGAGLYNEQFFGPGTRLTVL.

The chain carries TRBV6-1 and TRBJ2-1, with D perhaps TRBD1 (6 bases). The V end lost 10 bases, the J end lost 6 bases, and 22 bases lay between the germline ends. Germline CDR1 is MNHNS and CDR2 is SASEGT. The CDR3 spans 15 residues. CDR3 region: CATRRPRGAGNEQFF. The CDR3 DNA sequence: TGTGCCACCAGACGACCCAGGGGCGCGGGCAATGAGCAGTTCTTC.

The chain couples TRBV20-1 to TRBJ1-6; 7 bases fit TRBD1. CDR1 and CDR2 (germline): DFQATT, SNEGSKA (reference sequence). CDR3 length: 16 amino acids. J was trimmed by 8 bases and V by 3 bases; bases with no gene match: 13. The chain's CDR3 is CSARDRLRGFDSPLHF. In nucleotides, the CDR3 is TGCAGTGCTAGGGACAGGCTGAGGGGGTTCGATTCACCCCTCCACTTT.

This chain links TRBV20-1 with TRBJ2-3; TRBD2 matches 12 bases. With V trimmed by 2 bases and J by 0 bases, 3 bases remained unmatched. Germline V gene data show CDR1 as DFQATT and CDR2 as SNEGSKA (reference sequence). This CDR3 is built from 16 residues. CDR3 bases: TGCAGTGCTAGATCGCTAGCGGGGGGGAGCACAGATACGCAGTATTTT. Protein product: CSARSLAGGSTDTQYF.

The rearrangement joins TRBV20-1 to TRBJ2-5; D is undetermined. Between the trimmed V and J ends, which lost 3 bases and 4 bases, there was a span of 9 bases. Germline V gene data show CDR1 as DFQATT and CDR2 as SNEGSKA (reference sequence). This CDR3 is 12 amino acids long. CDR3 sequence reads: CSASWARETQYF. The CDR3 bases are TGCAGTGCTAGCTGGGCGAGAGAGACCCAGTACTTC.

This clonotype has at least ten counts. The chain couples TRBV29-1 to TRBJ1-2, with 8 bases matching TRBD1. V lost 6 bases to trimming and J lost 0 bases; unmatched junction nucleotides: 6. The CDR3 sequence is 14 residues long. The V gene's germline CDR1 is SQVTM and CDR2 ANQGSEA. The DNA for the CDR3 is TGCAGCGTGGGGGACAGGTCAGCTAACTATGGCTACACCTTC. It encodes CSVGDRSANYGYTF.

The J gene is TRBJ2-3, the V gene TRBV12-3 or TRBV12-4; maybe TRBD1 (6 bases). The CDR3 has 15 residues. The V end was cut by 9 bases, the J end by 1 base, with 17 bases between. In DNA form, the CDR3 reads TGTGCCAGTCACGGGCAGGGGTTGGGCACAGATACGCAGTATTTT. As protein: CASHGQGLGTDTQYF.

This clonotype was picked up a small number of times. The CDR3 protein is CASSRYPSTSGGRGEQYF. CDR3 bases: TGTGCCAGCAGCCGTTATCCTTCTACTAGCGGGGGCAGGGGTGAGCAGTACTTC. J is TRBJ2-4 and V is TRBV7-2, with 11 bases matching TRBD2. Germline values: CDR1 SGHTA, CDR2 FQGNSA. J gave up 13 bases and V 5 bases, and 22 bases lay outside the gene matches. This CDR3 comprises 18 residues.